Each of the 30 T cell receptor beta chains below was sequenced from the same sample in a study of response to subunit inactivated influenza vaccine. Each CDR3 protein is one row after TCRdb ran MiXCR on the RT-PCR reads. The table has around 500,000 distinct CDR3 sequences, 10% to 11% seen once. Sequences were derived from PBMCs from blood, sampled 45 days after vaccination. The receptors derive from a man in his fifties who received an inactivated influenza vaccine.

About this clonotype itself: A clone one base away is much larger, so this may be a read error. The V call is TRBV12-3 or TRBV12-4, the J call TRBJ2-3; TRBD1 or TRBD2 may be the D gene (5 bases each). The CDR3 spans 15 residues. The CDR3: CARSVTGALPWAQYF. The CDR3 bases are TGTGCCCGCAGTGTAACCGGGGCCCTCCCATGGGCGCAGTATTTT.

The chain is built from TRBV7-2 and TRBJ2-5; 7 bases fit TRBD2. This CDR3 is 15 amino acids long. The junction had 4 bases not matched to a gene; V was cut back by 3 bases and J by 0 bases. Germline V gene sequence: CDR1 SGHTA, CDR2 FQGNSA. The CDR3 sequence is CASSLLAEYQETQYF. The CDR3 nucleotides read TGTGCCAGCAGCTTGCTAGCGGAGTACCAAGAGACCCAGTACTTC.

This clonotype was counted many times. The chain employs TRBV12-3 or TRBV12-4 and TRBJ2-7, with 7 bases identical to TRBD1. Losses at the gene ends were 6 bases for V and 4 bases for J; bases not matched to a gene: 3. The CDR3 has 12 residues. CDR3 DNA: TGTGCCAGCAGCCCGGGACAGTACGAGCAGTACTTC. It yields the protein CASSPGQYEQYF.

This clonotype occurred once. A junction end diverges from the germline sequence, so it may reflect a read error. The J gene is TRBJ2-3, the V gene TRBV5-1, with 7 bases aligning to TRBD1. The germline CDR1 and CDR2 sequences are SGHRS and YFSETQ. There are 16 residues in the CDR3. The CDR3 nucleotides are TGCCCCAGCAGCATGGAACTGGGACAGCTGGGTGCTACGCAGTATTTT. Translation: CPSSMELGQLGATQYF.

V is TRBV28 and J is TRBJ2-7; D might be TRBD1 (5 bases). The CDR3 is 14 amino acids. Deletions cut 1 base from V and 1 base from J, with 8 bases between. Germline CDR1 reads MDHEN; CDR2 reads SYDVKM. The CDR3 reads CASSLFPGSYEQYF. Here the CDR3 DNA reads TGTGCCAGCAGTTTATTTCCAGGGTCCTACGAGCAGTACTTC.

About this clonotype: A read error may account for a junction end that differs from germline. The J gene is TRBJ1-1, the V gene TRBV29-1; a possible D gene is TRBD1 (5 bases). Germline CDR1 is SQVTM and CDR2 is ANQGSEA. The CDR3 has 12 residues. CDR3 nucleotides: TGCAGCGTCTACAGTGACCCAGGGAAAGCATTCTTT. Its translation is CSVYSDPGKAFF.

In its sample, this clonotype was seen a few times. This rearrangement joins TRBV10-2 to TRBJ2-1; 8 nucleotides agree with TRBD2. Losses at the gene ends were 4 bases for V and 6 bases for J; bases not matched to a gene: 8. Germline V CDR1 and CDR2: WSHSY, SAAADI. The CDR3 is 15 residues long. DNA of the CDR3: TGCGCCAGCAGTGCGTCGGGGGGGCCTGGCAATGAGCAGTTCTTC. Amino acids: CASSASGGPGNEQFF.

This clonotype appeared many times. The chain employs TRBV14 and TRBJ2-5; no clear D gene. V lost 2 bases and J 2 bases, leaving 3 bases between the germline ends. This CDR3 comprises 12 residues. The germline V gene has CDR1 SGHDN and CDR2 FVKESK. The CDR3 nucleotides read TGTGCCAGCAGCCAACTGCAAGAGACCCAGTACTTC. Protein: CASSQLQETQYF.

This clonotype was observed a handful of times. CDR3: CASSLDPHPRKSGANVLTF. The DNA for the CDR3 is TGCGCCAGCAGCTTAGATCCCCACCCCCGGAAATCTGGGGCCAACGTCCTGACTTTC. The chain uses TRBV5-1 and TRBJ2-6, with no clear D. V lost 2 bases, J lost 1 base, and 19 bases lay in between. Per germline, CDR1 SGHRS and CDR2 YFSETQ. The CDR3 extends over 19 amino acids.

This clonotype was seen only a few times. A much larger clone lies one base from this, so it may be a read error. The rearrangement joins TRBV6-6 to TRBJ2-7; maybe TRBD1 (5 bases). V was clipped by 5 bases and J by 0 bases, with 5 bases between them. The CDR3 contains 12 residues. Germline lookup yields CDR1 MNHNY and CDR2 SVGAGI (reference sequence). Here the CDR3 reads CASSGHSYEQYF. In DNA form, the CDR3 reads TGTGCCAGCAGTGGACACTCCTACGAGCAGTACTTC.

V is TRBV5-1 and J is TRBJ2-2, with 8 bases identical to TRBD1. The CDR3 covers 16 residues. V shed 4 bases and J 3 bases; nucleotides not matched to a gene: 8. The germline gives CDR1 SGHRS, CDR2 YFSETQ. The CDR3 sequence: CASSRRGQGDTGELFF. In DNA form, the CDR3 reads TGCGCCAGCAGCCGACGCGGACAGGGCGACACCGGGGAGCTGTTTTTT.

V usage is TRBV14 and J usage is TRBJ2-1; 11 positions match TRBD2. The CDR3 has 24 amino acids. J was trimmed by 0 bases and V by 4 bases; bases with no gene match: 26. CDR1 and CDR2 from the germline V gene are SGHDN and FVKESK. CDR3: CASSPRRQGLRLAGFSHSYNEQFF. DNA for the CDR3: TGTGCCAGCAGCCCGAGGCGACAGGGGCTGCGACTAGCGGGGTTCTCTCACTCCTACAATGAGCAGTTCTTC.

The chain has TRBV5-1 and TRBJ2-1; D is perhaps TRBD1 or TRBD2 (6 bases each). There are 15 residues in the CDR3. V dropped 0 bases and J dropped 7 bases, with 14 bases sitting between them. Per germline, CDR1 SGHRS and CDR2 YFSETQ. The CDR3 region is CASSLAWGARNEQFF. CDR3 DNA sequence: TGCGCCAGCAGCTTGGCCTGGGGGGCTCGGAATGAGCAGTTCTTC.

The chain's CDR3 is CASSSYGGGVSTDTQYF. CDR3 DNA sequence: TGTGCCAGCAGTTCCTACGGCGGGGGGGTTAGCACAGATACGCAGTATTTT. The rearrangement uses TRBV12-3 or TRBV12-4 and TRBJ2-3; 9 bases agree with TRBD2. This CDR3 region has 17 residues. Losses at the gene ends were 4 bases for V and 0 bases for J; bases not matched to a gene: 8.

The chain carries TRBV27 and TRBJ2-7; 7 nucleotides agree with TRBD2. J was trimmed by 3 bases and V by 2 bases; bases with no gene match: 7. The CDR3 runs to 15 residues. CDR1 MNHEY and CDR2 SMNVEV come from the germline V gene (reference sequence). The CDR3 coding sequence is TGTGCCAGCAGTTTAGATGGGAGGGCGAGCTACGAGCAGTACTTC. Translation gives CASSLDGRASYEQYF.

There are a few counts of this clonotype. The chain combines TRBV9 with TRBJ2-7, with 8 positions matching TRBD1. The CDR3 covers 15 residues. V dropped 2 bases and J dropped 0; count of bases not matched to a gene: 4. Germline assignment: CDR1 SGDLS and CDR2 YYNGEE. The CDR3 nucleotides read TGTGCCAGCAGCGTGGGACAGGCCTTCTCCTACGAGCAGTACTTC. Translated: CASSVGQAFSYEQYF.

This clonotype was observed at least ten times. This chain connects TRBV5-1 to TRBJ2-3; 8 nucleotides match TRBD2. V shed 4 bases, J shed 6 bases, and the junction held 4 bases outside the gene matches. Germline CDR1 SGHRS, CDR2 YFSETQ. The CDR3 is 13 amino acids. CDR3 nucleotides: TGCGCCAGCAGCCCTGCGGGAGGTGATACGCAGTATTTT. This encodes CASSPAGGDTQYF.

V usage is TRBV7-9 and J usage is TRBJ2-4; D tentatively reads TRBD1 or TRBD2 (6 bases each). V gave up 5 bases and J gave up 8 bases, with 13 bases separating them. Germline V lookup: CDR1 SEHNR, CDR2 FQNEAQ (reference sequence). The CDR3 runs 13 residues. As DNA, the CDR3 is TGTGCCAGCAGCCAATCGAGGGGGGACATTCAGTACTTC. Translating gives CASSQSRGDIQYF.

This clonotype was found a few times. V is TRBV20-1 and J is TRBJ2-7, with 9 bases matching TRBD1. V lost 6 bases, J lost 3 bases, and 12 bases stayed unmatched. This CDR3 is built from 15 residues. Germline V gives CDR1 DFQATT, CDR2 SNEGSKA (reference sequence). CDR3 residues: CSARPDRGNVYEQYF. The CDR3 DNA follows: TGCAGTGCGCGCCCTGACAGGGGGAACGTCTACGAGCAGTACTTC.

There are many counts of this clonotype. The rearrangement joins TRBV20-1 to TRBJ2-7; 12 nucleotides agree with TRBD1. The V segment lost 3 bases and the J segment 3 bases; nucleotides outside the gene matches: 6. CDR1 DFQATT and CDR2 SNEGSKA come from the germline V gene (reference sequence). The CDR3 totals 15 residues. The CDR3 DNA sequence: TGCAGTGCTAGGTCGGGACAGGGGGCGGGCTACGAGCAGTACTTC. Translation: CSARSGQGAGYEQYF.

This clonotype was found many times. The chain uses TRBV6-2 or TRBV6-3 and TRBJ2-1, with TRBD1 identical over 9 bases. The V segment lost 8 bases and the J segment 10 bases; nucleotides outside the gene matches: 9. This CDR3 is 13 amino acids long. Germline loops: CDR1 MNHEY, CDR2 SVGEGT. DNA for the CDR3: TGTGCCAGCTGGGGACAGGGTGGCCTAGAGCAGTTCTTC. It encodes CASWGQGGLEQFF.

The genes are TRBV28 and TRBJ1-2, with D perhaps matching TRBD1 (6 bases). Trimming shortened V by 3 bases and J by 7 bases, and 12 bases separated the two germline ends. The CDR3 extends over 13 amino acids. CDR1 is MDHEN and CDR2 is SYDVKM in the germline V gene. The CDR3: CASSFGQRSGYTF. The CDR3 DNA reads as TGTGCCAGCAGTTTCGGACAGCGCTCTGGCTACACCTTC.

This clonotype was observed many times. This chain links TRBV6-1 with TRBJ2-3, with a weak D call TRBD2 (7 bases). This CDR3 has 15 residues. Germline CDR1 reads MNHNS; CDR2 reads SASEGT. Trimming left V 8 bases short and J 2 bases short, with 17 bases between. The CDR3 nucleotides read TGTGCCAGCGCTAAGTTGGGGGGGCACACAGATACGCAGTATTTT. Translating it yields CASAKLGGHTDTQYF.

There are a few counts of this clonotype. V usage is TRBV7-2 and J usage is TRBJ1-1, with TRBD1 matching over 9 bases. CDR3 length: 14 amino acids. Germline V CDR1 and CDR2: SGHTA, FQGNSA. V was clipped by 5 bases and J by 10 bases; unmatched bases: 11. The CDR3 bases are TGTGCCAGCAGCCCCTGGGGGGGACAGGGCGCAGCTTTCTTT. Protein sequence: CASSPWGGQGAAFF.

CDR3 DNA sequence: TGTGCCAGCAGTGCCGGACGACTCAGCTCCTATAATTCACCCCTCCACTTT. Protein: CASSAGRLSSYNSPLHF. The gene calls are TRBV12-3 or TRBV12-4 and TRBJ1-6; unclear D gene. This CDR3 spans 17 amino acids. Trimming stripped 5 bases from V and 0 bases from J, with 14 bases between.

This clonotype has just a few counts. This sequence joins TRBV2 and TRBJ2-3; the match to TRBD2 covers 7 bases. V gave up 6 bases and J gave up 4 bases; unmatched junction bases: 4. CDR1 is SNHLY and CDR2 is FYNNEI in the germline V gene. The CDR3 spans 13 residues. The CDR3 DNA reads as TGTGCCAGCAGAGGACTAGAGGCAGATACGCAGTATTTT. Its translation: CASRGLEADTQYF.

This clonotype showed up just a few times. The rearrangement uses TRBV28 and TRBJ2-3; D ambiguous. The CDR3 has 16 residues. V lost 3 bases and J 2 bases, leaving 15 bases between the germline ends. Germline V gene lookup returns CDR1 MDHEN and CDR2 SYDVKM. The CDR3 DNA follows: TGTGCCAGCAGTTTGTCGGCTAGGCAAAACACAGATACGCAGTATTTT. This encodes CASSLSARQNTDTQYF.

V and J are TRBV5-1 and TRBJ1-1, with a weak D call TRBD1 (5 bases). V was trimmed by 0 bases and J by 4 bases, leaving 13 bases between them. The length of the CDR3 is 15 residues. Germline V gene data show CDR1 as SGHRS and CDR2 as YFSETQ. The chain's CDR3 is CASSLEYPGTTEAFF. CDR3 nucleotide sequence: TGCGCCAGCAGCTTGGAATACCCGGGGACCACTGAAGCTTTCTTT.

The J gene is TRBJ2-7, the V gene TRBV5-1, with TRBD1 as a possible D gene (6 bases). The CDR3 loop spans 14 amino acids. V lost 4 bases and J lost 6, with 17 bases in between. CDR1 is SGHRS, CDR2 YFSETQ, per germline. In DNA form, the CDR3 reads TGCGCCAGCAGCCCCCGACAGGTTAGGGGCGAGCAGTACTTC. Translated, it gives CASSPRQVRGEQYF.

This clonotype was seen repeatedly, ten times or more. V usage is TRBV7-8 and J usage is TRBJ1-4; no firm D call. V was pared by 5 bases and J by 3 bases, with 10 bases between. Germline V gene sequence: CDR1 SGHVS, CDR2 FQNEAQ. The CDR3 spans 14 residues. The DNA of the CDR3 is TGTGCCAGCAGCCGAGGGAGGGCTAATGAAAAACTGTTTTTT. Its protein product is CASSRGRANEKLFF.